Below are 25 T cell receptor beta chains sequenced from a single sample in a study of post-analysis software for immune sequencing data. Study conclusions and caveats: Patients used about 5 TRBV segments, including TRBV5-6, TRBV5-1 and TRBV20-1, more often than controls.

Unique molecular identifiers were carried by the TCR beta cDNA libraries. TCRdb redid the calling of the PCR reads with MiXCR, one entry per CDR3 protein. Of about 540,000 distinct CDR3 sequences in the sample, less than 40% were seen once. Their target antigens are unknown. The sequenced sample consisted of blood. All receptors derive from a girl younger than 18 with multiple sclerosis.

The chain links TRBV12-3 or TRBV12-4 to TRBJ1-2, with D uncertain. V lost 6 bases, J lost 7 bases, and 18 bases lay in between. CDR3 length equals 14 residues. In DNA, the CDR3 is TGTGCCAGCAGCCTGGCTGGGGTTTCGGGTGGCTACACCTTC. This translates into CASSLAGVSGGYTF.

V usage is TRBV2 and J usage is TRBJ2-7, with 8 bases aligning to TRBD2. The CDR3 is 16 residues long. The ends lost 1 base at V and 3 bases at J; junction bases unmatched: 8. Germline V gene data show CDR1 as SNHLY and CDR2 as FYNNEI. CDR3 region: CASSEVPPGGDYEQYF. CDR3 coding DNA: TGTGCCAGCAGTGAAGTTCCCCCCGGGGGGGACTACGAGCAGTACTTC.

This clonotype was picked up many times. The genes are TRBV7-9 and TRBJ1-2; tentative D call: TRBD1 (5 bases). Germline loops: CDR1 SEHNR, CDR2 FQNEAQ (reference sequence). V lost 0 bases and J 6 bases, leaving 8 bases between the germline ends. The CDR3 runs 13 residues. The CDR3 here is CASSLALGDGYTF. CDR3 coding DNA: TGTGCCAGCAGCTTAGCGCTGGGGGATGGCTACACCTTC.

V gene TRBV20-1 combines with J gene TRBJ2-3; D ambiguous. Germline CDR1 is DFQATT and CDR2 is SNEGSKA (reference sequence). Trimming removed 0 bases from V and 5 bases from J, with 6 bases in between. The CDR3 length is 12 residues. CDR3 residues: CSARDMGDTQYF. The CDR3 nucleotides are TGCAGTGCTAGAGATATGGGAGATACGCAGTATTTT.

This clonotype was found many times. The genes are TRBV6-2 or TRBV6-3 and TRBJ1-2, with D perhaps TRBD1 (6 bases). The ends were cut back, 8 bases at V and 5 bases at J, with 21 bases in the middle. This CDR3 contains 15 residues. CDR1 MNHEY and CDR2 SVGEGT come from the germline V gene. CDR3 protein: CASSTDRPQEYGYTF. CDR3 nucleotide sequence: TGTGCCAGCTCTACTGACAGGCCTCAGGAGTATGGCTACACCTTC.

The gene calls are TRBV5-1 and TRBJ2-1; 12 positions agree with TRBD2. The CDR3 contains 16 residues. V lost 4 bases, J lost 8 bases, and 10 bases stayed unmatched. CDR1 is SGHRS and CDR2 is YFSETQ in the germline V gene. CDR3 protein: CASSSKTSGGGDEQFF. In nucleotides, the CDR3 is TGCGCCAGCAGCAGTAAGACTAGCGGGGGTGGGGATGAGCAGTTCTTC.

In its sample, this clonotype was seen once. This rearrangement joins TRBV11-3 to TRBJ2-3; D is ambiguous. The V end lost 5 bases, the J end lost 0 bases, and 6 bases lay between the germline ends. The CDR3 totals 13 residues. CDR1 is SGHNT, CDR2 YENEEA, per germline. CDR3: CASSGLSTDTQYF. Here the CDR3 DNA reads TGTGCCAGCAGCGGCCTAAGCACAGATACGCAGTATTTT.

This clonotype was seen only a few times. This chain connects TRBV5-1 to TRBJ1-2, with 8 bases matching TRBD1. CDR1 and CDR2 from the germline V gene are SGHRS and YFSETQ. J lost 4 bases, V lost 0 bases, and 5 bases had no gene match. The CDR3 sequence is 15 residues long. The CDR3 reads CASSLDKQGGYGYTF. DNA of the CDR3: TGCGCCAGCAGCTTGGACAAACAGGGGGGCTATGGCTACACCTTC.

This clonotype was detected only a few times. V usage is TRBV2 and J usage is TRBJ2-4, with D maybe TRBD1 (6 bases). The length of the CDR3 is 14 residues. Germline V gene data show CDR1 as SNHLY and CDR2 as FYNNEI. V gave up 6 bases and J gave up 1 base, with 10 bases separating them. The CDR3 protein is CASRGDRAKNIQYF. The DNA for the CDR3 is TGTGCCAGCAGGGGCGACAGGGCCAAAAACATTCAGTACTTC.

The genes are TRBV12-3 or TRBV12-4 and TRBJ1-6; unclear D gene. Trimming stripped 3 bases from V and 7 bases from J, with 10 bases between. This CDR3 comprises 14 residues. Here the CDR3 reads CASSFSGGNSPLHF. The CDR3 DNA reads TGTGCCAGCAGTTTTTCAGGAGGGAATTCACCCCTCCACTTT.

CDR3 nucleotide sequence: TGCGCCAGCAGCTTAGTACAGGGGGCGGCAGGCGAGCAGTTCTTC. Translating gives CASSLVQGAAGEQFF. The rearrangement links TRBV5-1 to TRBJ2-1; TRBD1 agrees at 9 bases. Germline-derived CDR1 and CDR2 are SGHRS and YFSETQ. This CDR3 comprises 15 residues. V was pared by 2 bases and J by 10 bases, with 10 bases of the junction left unmatched.

This chain connects TRBV29-1 to TRBJ2-7; D possibly corresponds to TRBD2 (5 bases). The germline gives CDR1 SQVTM, CDR2 ANQGSEA. This CDR3 spans 16 amino acids. Trimming removed 1 base at V and 0 bases at J, with 16 bases between. CDR3 DNA sequence: TGCAGCGTTGAAGGGGTCCCGGACTCCGGCTCCTACGAGCAGTACTTC. Its translation: CSVEGVPDSGSYEQYF.

This clonotype was detected only a few times. V and J are TRBV10-2 and TRBJ2-5; 13 bases align to TRBD2. There are 14 residues in the CDR3. CDR1 is WSHSY, CDR2 SAAADI, per germline. V lost 3 bases and J lost 11; bases outside the gene matches: 6. The CDR3 loop is CASSDPGLAGTQYF. CDR3 nucleotide sequence: TGCGCCAGCAGTGATCCGGGACTAGCGGGGACTCAGTACTTC.

The chain employs TRBV5-1 and TRBJ2-1, with D maybe TRBD2 (5 bases). Trimming took off 2 bases at V and 1 base at J, with 19 bases between the two ends. This CDR3 comprises 18 residues. Germline CDR1 is SGHRS and CDR2 is YFSETQ. CDR3 in amino acids: CASSFQSRAGGSYNEQFF. CDR3 coding DNA: TGCGCCAGCAGCTTTCAAAGCCGGGCAGGAGGTTCCTACAATGAGCAGTTCTTC.

The chain employs TRBV5-1 and TRBJ2-5, with 8 bases fitting TRBD1. The trim removed 6 bases at V and 2 bases at J, leaving 9 bases unmatched. This CDR3 is 15 amino acids long. Germline assignment: CDR1 SGHRS and CDR2 YFSETQ. CDR3 DNA: TGCGCCAGCAAATCCGGGACAGGATTTCAAGAGACCCAGTACTTC. This sequence encodes CASKSGTGFQETQYF.

The table lists this clonotype with a few counts. The gene calls are TRBV6-5 and TRBJ2-3; 8 nucleotides agree with TRBD1. This CDR3 comprises 11 residues. Germline lookup yields CDR1 MNHEY and CDR2 SVGAGI. The trim removed 10 bases at V and 7 bases at J, leaving 4 bases unmatched. CDR3 sequence reads: CATGQGNTQYF. CDR3 nucleotide sequence: TGTGCCACTGGACAGGGAAATACGCAGTATTTT.

CDR3 bases: TGTGCCAGCAGCGTAGAGGGGTTGGATAACTATGGCTACACCTTC. As protein: CASSVEGLDNYGYTF. The chain joins TRBV9 to TRBJ1-2; a weak D match, TRBD1 (5 bases). The germline V gene has CDR1 SGDLS and CDR2 YYNGEE. V was trimmed by 0 bases and J by 1 base, leaving 10 bases between them. The CDR3 extends over 15 amino acids.

This clonotype was observed a few times. This chain uses TRBV20-1 with TRBJ2-3, with 10 bases fitting TRBD1. Germline assignment: CDR1 DFQATT and CDR2 SNEGSKA (reference sequence). J was trimmed by 0 bases and V by 8 bases; bases with no gene match: 8. This CDR3 spans 15 amino acids. The CDR3 DNA reads TGCAGTACTTCGACAGGGGGCGGGAGCACAGATACGCAGTATTTT. Translated: CSTSTGGGSTDTQYF.

The J gene is TRBJ2-7, the V gene TRBV12-3 or TRBV12-4; TRBD2 matches 8 bases. The J call may be faulty, since TRBJ2-5 better matches the DNA end. This CDR3 spans 15 amino acids. CDR3 bases: TGTGCCAGCAGTTTATCTCCGGGGGGGCGGGAGACCCAGTACTTC. It specifies CASSLSPGGRETQYF.

There are a few counts of this clonotype. The V and J genes are TRBV3-1 and TRBJ2-5; TRBD2 is a possible D gene (6 bases). The CDR3 extends over 19 amino acids. In germline, CDR1 is LGHDT, CDR2 YNNKEL (reference sequence). V shed 0 bases and J shed 1 base, with 21 bases lying between them. CDR3 in amino acids: CASSQELDPASVSQETQYF. For the CDR3, the DNA is TGTGCCAGCAGCCAAGAATTAGACCCGGCTAGCGTCTCCCAAGAGACCCAGTACTTC.

The genes are TRBV9 and TRBJ2-7; 7 bases match TRBD2. With the DNA end fitting TRBJ2-5 better, the J assignment may be wrong. CDR3 length: 16 amino acids. The germline gives CDR1 SGDLS, CDR2 YYNGEE. DNA of the CDR3: TGTGCCAGCAGCGTAGCGACCCAGCGGGGACAAGAGACCCAGTACTTC. Its protein is CASSVATQRGQETQYF.

The gene calls are TRBV15 and TRBJ1-2, with a tentative D call TRBD1 (5 bases). The germline V gene has CDR1 LNHNV and CDR2 YYDKDF (reference sequence). V lost 0 bases, J lost 10 bases, and 12 bases lay in between. This CDR3 spans 13 amino acids. CDR3: CATSRDSARDYTF. CDR3 sequence (DNA): TGTGCCACCAGCAGAGATAGTGCCAGGGACTACACCTTC.

This sequence joins TRBV20-1 and TRBJ1-2; no reliable D call. The germline V gene has CDR1 DFQATT and CDR2 SNEGSKA (reference sequence). Trimming pared 3 bases from V and 2 bases from J, leaving 10 bases between. The CDR3 has 13 residues. CDR3 loop: CSASTTRNYGYTF. The CDR3 coding sequence is TGCAGTGCTAGCACGACAAGAAACTATGGCTACACCTTC.

The CDR3 protein is CASSHRGANSPLHF. CDR3 DNA sequence: TGTGCCAGCAGCCACCGGGGCGCCAATTCACCCCTCCACTTT. The chain recombines TRBV14 with TRBJ1-6; D is perhaps TRBD1 (5 bases). The CDR3 length is 14 residues. From germline, CDR1 is SGHDN and CDR2 FVKESK. Trimming took off 3 bases at V and 7 bases at J, with 10 bases between the two ends.

This clonotype was found once. The chain employs TRBV29-1 and TRBJ1-1, with D possibly TRBD1 on 6 matching bases. Deletions cut 7 bases from V and 0 bases from J, with 18 bases between. The V gene's germline CDR1 is SQVTM and CDR2 ANQGSEA. The CDR3 runs 15 residues. CDR3 sequence reads: CSAEAGAQLNTEAFF. CDR3 sequence (DNA): TGCAGCGCTGAGGCAGGGGCTCAACTGAACACTGAAGCTTTCTTT.